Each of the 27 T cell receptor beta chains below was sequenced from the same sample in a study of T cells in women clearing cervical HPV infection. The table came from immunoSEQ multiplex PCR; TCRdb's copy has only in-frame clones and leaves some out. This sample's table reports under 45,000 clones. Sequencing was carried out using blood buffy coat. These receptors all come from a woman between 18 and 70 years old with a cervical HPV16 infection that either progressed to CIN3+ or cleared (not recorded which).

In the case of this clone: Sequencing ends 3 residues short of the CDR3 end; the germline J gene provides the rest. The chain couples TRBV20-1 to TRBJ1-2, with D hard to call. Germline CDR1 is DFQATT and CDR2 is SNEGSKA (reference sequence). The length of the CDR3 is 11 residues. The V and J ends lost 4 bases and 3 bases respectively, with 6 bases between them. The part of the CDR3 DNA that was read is TGCAGTGCTACTGAGGACTATGGC. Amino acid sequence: CSATEDYG. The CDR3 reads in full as CSATEDYGYTF.

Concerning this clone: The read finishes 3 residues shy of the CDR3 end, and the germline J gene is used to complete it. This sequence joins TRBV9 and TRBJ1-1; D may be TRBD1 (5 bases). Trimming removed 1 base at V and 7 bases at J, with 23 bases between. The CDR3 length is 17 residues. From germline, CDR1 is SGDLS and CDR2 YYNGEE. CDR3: CASSVPLGKGRIGEAFF. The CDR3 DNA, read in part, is TGTGCCAGCAGCGTACCCCTAGGGAAGGGGAGAATAGGTGAA.

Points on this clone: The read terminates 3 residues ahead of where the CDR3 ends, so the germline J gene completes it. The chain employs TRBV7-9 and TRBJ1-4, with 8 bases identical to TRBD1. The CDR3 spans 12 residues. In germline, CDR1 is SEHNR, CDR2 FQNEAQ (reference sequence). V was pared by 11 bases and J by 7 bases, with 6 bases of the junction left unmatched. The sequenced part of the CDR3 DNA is TGTGCCTGCACAGGGGGGAGTGAAAAA. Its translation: CACTGGSEK. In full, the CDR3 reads CACTGGSEKLFF.

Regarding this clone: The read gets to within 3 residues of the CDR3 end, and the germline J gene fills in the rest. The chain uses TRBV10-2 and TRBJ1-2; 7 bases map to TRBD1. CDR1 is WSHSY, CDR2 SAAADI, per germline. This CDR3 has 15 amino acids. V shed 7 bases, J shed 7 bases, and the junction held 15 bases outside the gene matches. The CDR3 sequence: CASTRRGIRIGGYTF. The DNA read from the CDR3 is TGCGCCAGCACCCGCAGGGGGATCCGGATCGGTGGC.

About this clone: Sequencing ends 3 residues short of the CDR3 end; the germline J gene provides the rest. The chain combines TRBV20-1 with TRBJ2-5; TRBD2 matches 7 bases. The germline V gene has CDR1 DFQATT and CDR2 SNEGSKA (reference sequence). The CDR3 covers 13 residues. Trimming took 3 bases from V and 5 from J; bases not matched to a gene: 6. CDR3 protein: CSARPTSAETQYF. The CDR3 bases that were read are TGCAGTGCTAGGCCTACTAGCGCGGAGACC.

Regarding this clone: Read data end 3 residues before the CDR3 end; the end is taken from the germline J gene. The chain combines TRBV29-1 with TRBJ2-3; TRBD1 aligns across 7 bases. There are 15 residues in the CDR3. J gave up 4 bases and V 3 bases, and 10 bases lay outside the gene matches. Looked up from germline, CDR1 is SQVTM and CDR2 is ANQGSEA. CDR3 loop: CSVETGRKGADTQYF. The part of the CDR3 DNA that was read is TGCAGCGTTGAGACAGGGCGGAAAGGAGCAGATACG.

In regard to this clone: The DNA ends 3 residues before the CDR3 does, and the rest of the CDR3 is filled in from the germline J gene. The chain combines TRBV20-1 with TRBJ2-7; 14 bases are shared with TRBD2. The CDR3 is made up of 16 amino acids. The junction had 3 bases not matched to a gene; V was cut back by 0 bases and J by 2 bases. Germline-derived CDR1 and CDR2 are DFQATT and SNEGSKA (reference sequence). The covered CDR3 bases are TGCAGTGCTAGAGACCCGACTAGCGGGGGGGCCTACGAG. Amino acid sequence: CSARDPTSGGAYE. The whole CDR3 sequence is CSARDPTSGGAYEQYF.

This CDR3 reads CSASKADTDTQYF. Incomplete CDR3 DNA: TGCAGTGCTAGTAAAGCGGACACAGATACG. V gene TRBV20-1 combines with J gene TRBJ2-3, with D maybe TRBD2 (5 bases). The read ends 3 residues shy of where the CDR3 ends; the end is completed using the germline J gene. V shed 3 bases and J shed 2 bases, with 9 bases lying between them. The CDR3 loop spans 13 amino acids. From germline, CDR1 is DFQATT and CDR2 SNEGSKA (reference sequence).

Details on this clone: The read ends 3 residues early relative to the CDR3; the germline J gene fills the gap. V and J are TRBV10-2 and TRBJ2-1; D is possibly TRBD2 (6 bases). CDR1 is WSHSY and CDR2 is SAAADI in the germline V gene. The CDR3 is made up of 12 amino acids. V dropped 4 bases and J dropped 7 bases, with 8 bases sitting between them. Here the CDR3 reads CASSAGGNEQFF. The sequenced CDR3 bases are TGCGCCAGCAGTGCTGGGGGGAATGAG.

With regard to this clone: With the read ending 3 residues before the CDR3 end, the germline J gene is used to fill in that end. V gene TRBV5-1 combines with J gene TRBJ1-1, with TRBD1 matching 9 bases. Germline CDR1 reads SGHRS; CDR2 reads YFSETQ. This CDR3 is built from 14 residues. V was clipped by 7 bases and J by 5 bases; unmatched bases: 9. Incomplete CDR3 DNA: TGCGCCAGCTCGGACGGGACAGGGATGACTGAA. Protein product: CASSDGTGMTE. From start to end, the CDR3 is CASSDGTGMTEAFF.

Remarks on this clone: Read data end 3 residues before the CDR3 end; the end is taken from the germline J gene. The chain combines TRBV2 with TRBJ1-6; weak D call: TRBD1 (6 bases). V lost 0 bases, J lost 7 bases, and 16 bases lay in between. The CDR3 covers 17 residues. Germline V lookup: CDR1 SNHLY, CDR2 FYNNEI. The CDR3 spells CASSEAWTGRGNSPLHF. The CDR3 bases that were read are TGTGCCAGCAGTGAAGCTTGGACGGGGAGGGGGAATTCACCC.

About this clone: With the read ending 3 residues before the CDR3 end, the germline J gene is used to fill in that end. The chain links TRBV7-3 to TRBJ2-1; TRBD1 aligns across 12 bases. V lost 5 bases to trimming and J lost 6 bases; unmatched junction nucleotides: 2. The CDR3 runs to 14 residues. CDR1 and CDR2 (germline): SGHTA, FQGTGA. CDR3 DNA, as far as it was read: TGTGCCAGCAGCCTGGGACAGGGGGCCAATGAG. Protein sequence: CASSLGQGANE. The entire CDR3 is CASSLGQGANEQFF.

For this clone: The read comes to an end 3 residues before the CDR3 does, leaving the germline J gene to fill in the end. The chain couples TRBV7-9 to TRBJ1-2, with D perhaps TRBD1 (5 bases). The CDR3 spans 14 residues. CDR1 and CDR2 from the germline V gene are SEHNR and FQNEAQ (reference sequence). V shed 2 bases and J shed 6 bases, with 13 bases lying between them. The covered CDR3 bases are TGTGCCAGCAGCTTATCTGCGGGGCAGGATGGC. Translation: CASSLSAGQDG. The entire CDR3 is CASSLSAGQDGYTF.

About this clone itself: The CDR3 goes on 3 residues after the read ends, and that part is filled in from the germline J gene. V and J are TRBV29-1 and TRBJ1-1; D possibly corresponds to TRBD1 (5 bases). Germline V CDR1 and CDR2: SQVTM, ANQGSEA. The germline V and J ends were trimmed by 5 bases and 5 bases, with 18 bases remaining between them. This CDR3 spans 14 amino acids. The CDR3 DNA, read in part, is TGCAGCGTTCGCTTGGGAGGGGAGGGAACTGAA. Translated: CSVRLGGEGTE. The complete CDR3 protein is CSVRLGGEGTEAFF.

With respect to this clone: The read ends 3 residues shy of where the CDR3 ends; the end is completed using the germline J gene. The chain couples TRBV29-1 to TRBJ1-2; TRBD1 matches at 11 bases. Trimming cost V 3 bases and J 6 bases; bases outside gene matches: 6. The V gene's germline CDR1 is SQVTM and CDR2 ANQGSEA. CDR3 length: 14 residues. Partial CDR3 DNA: TGCAGCGTTGATGGGACAGGGGGTTTCGATGGC. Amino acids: CSVDGTGGFDG. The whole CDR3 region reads CSVDGTGGFDGYTF.

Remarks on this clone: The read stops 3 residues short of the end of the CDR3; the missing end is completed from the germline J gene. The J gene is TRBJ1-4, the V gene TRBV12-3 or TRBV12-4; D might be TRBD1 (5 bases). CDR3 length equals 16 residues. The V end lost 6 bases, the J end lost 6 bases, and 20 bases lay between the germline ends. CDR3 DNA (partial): TGTGCCAGCAGCCAAGGGACTCGAGGGAGGTATGAAAAA. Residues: CASSQGTRGRYEK. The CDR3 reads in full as CASSQGTRGRYEKLFF.

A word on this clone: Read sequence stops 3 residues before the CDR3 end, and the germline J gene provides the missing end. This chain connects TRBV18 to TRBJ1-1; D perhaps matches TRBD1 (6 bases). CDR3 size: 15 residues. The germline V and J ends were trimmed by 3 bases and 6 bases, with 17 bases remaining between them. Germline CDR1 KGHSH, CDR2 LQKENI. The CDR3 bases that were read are TGTGCCAGCTCACCCGTCTCCGACAGGCTCGCTGAA. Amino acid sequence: CASSPVSDRLAE. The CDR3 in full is CASSPVSDRLAEAFF.

CDR3 DNA, as far as it was read: TGTGCCAGCAGCTTATATGACAATGAG. Residues: CASSLYDNE. In full, the CDR3 is CASSLYDNEQFF. The V call is TRBV11-2, the J call TRBJ2-1; no firm D call. The read ends 3 residues shy of where the CDR3 ends; the end is completed using the germline J gene. With 2 bases removed from V and 5 bases from J, the gap between germline ends came to 4 bases. The CDR3 extends over 12 amino acids. CDR1 is SGHAT and CDR2 is FQNNGV in the germline V gene.

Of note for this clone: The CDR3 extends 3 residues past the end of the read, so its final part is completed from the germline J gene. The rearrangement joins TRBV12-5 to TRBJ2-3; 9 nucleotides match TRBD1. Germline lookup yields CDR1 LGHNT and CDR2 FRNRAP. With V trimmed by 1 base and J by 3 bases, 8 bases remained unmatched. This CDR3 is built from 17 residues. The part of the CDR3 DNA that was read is TGTGCTAGTGGTTTGGGACAGGGGGTGATACGGACAGATACG. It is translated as CASGLGQGVIRTDT. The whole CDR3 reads CASGLGQGVIRTDTQYF.

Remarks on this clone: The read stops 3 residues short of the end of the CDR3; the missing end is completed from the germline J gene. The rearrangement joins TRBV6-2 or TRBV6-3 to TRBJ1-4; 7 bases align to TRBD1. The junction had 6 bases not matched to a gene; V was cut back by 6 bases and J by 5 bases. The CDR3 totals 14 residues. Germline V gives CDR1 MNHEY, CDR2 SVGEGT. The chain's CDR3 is CASRETGRNEKLFF. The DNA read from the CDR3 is TGTGCCAGCAGGGAGACAGGGAGGAATGAAAAA.

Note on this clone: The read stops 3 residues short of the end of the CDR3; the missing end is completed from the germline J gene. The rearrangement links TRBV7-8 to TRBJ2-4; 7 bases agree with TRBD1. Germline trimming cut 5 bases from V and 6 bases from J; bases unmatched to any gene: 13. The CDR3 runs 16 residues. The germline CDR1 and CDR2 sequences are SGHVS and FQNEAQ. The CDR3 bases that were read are TGTGCCAGCAGCCGTACAGTTCTACAGGGGACAAACATT. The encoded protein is CASSRTVLQGTNI. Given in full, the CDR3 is CASSRTVLQGTNIQYF.

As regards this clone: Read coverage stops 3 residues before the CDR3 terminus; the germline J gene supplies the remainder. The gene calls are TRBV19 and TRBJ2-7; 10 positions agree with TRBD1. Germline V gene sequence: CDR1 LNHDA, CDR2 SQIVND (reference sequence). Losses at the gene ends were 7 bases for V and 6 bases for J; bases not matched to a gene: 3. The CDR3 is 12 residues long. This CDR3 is CASTDRGREQYF. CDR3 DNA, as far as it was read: TGTGCCAGTACCGACAGGGGGCGCGAG.

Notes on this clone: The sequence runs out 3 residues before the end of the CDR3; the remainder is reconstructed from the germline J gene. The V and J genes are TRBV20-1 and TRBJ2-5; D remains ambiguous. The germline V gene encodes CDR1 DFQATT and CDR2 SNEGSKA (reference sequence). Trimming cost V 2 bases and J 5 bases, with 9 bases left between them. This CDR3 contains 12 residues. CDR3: CSARIGSETQYF. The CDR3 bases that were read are TGCAGTGCTAGAATAGGGTCCGAGACC.

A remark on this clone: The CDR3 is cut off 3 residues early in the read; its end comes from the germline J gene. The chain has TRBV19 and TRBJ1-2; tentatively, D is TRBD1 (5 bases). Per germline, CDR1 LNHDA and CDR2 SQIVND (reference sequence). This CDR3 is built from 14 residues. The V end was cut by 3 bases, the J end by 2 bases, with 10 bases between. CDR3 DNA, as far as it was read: TGTGCCAGTAGTATGGCCCGGGGGAACTATGGC. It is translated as CASSMARGNYG. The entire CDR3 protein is CASSMARGNYGYTF. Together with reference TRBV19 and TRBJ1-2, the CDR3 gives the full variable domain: DGGITQSPKYLFRKEGQNVTLSCEQNLNHDAMYWYRQDPGQGLRLIYYSQIVNDFQKGDIAEGYSVSREKKESFPLTVTSAQKNPTAFYLCASSMARGNYGYTFGSGTRLTVV.

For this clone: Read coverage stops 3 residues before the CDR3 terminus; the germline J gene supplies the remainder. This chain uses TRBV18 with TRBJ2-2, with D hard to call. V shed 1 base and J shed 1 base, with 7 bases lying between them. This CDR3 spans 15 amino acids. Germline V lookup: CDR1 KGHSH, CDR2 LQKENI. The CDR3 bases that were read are TGTGCCAGCTCACCACTAGCCCAGAACACCGGGGAG. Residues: CASSPLAQNTGE. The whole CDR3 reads CASSPLAQNTGELFF.

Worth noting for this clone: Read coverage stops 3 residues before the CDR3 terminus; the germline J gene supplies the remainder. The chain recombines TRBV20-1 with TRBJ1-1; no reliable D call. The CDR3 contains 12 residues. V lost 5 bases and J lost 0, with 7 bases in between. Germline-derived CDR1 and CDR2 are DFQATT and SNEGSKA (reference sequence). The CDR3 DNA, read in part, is TGCAGTGCTGGGCCTCTGAACACTGAA. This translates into CSAGPLNTE. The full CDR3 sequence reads CSAGPLNTEAFF.

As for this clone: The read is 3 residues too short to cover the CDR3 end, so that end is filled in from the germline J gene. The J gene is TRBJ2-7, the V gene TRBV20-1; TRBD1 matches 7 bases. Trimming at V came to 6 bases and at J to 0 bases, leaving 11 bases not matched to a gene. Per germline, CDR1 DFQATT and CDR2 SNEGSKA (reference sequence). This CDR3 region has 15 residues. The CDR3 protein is CSAYGTASTSYEQYF. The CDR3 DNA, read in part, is TGCAGTGCGTATGGGACAGCTAGTACCTCCTACGAG.